This T cell receptor (beta chain) was captured in a study of T cell changes during pregnancy in multiple sclerosis. The V gene end was trimmed by 4 bases and the J gene end by 3 bases; junction bases not matched to a gene: 4. The CDR3 runs to 14 residues. Per germline, CDR1 SQVTM and CDR2 ANQGSEA. This clone was observed a few times. Sequencing used immunoSEQ multiplex PCR; TCRdb keeps in-frame clones, though not all of them. The sample includes tens of thousands of clones, more than 85% of them seen just once. The sequences come from CD4+ T cells from peripheral blood mononuclear cells, collected in the first trimester of pregnancy. This sequence joins TRBV29-1 and TRBJ2-1, with 9 bases lining up with TRBD2. The TCR was taken from a female donor in good health, enrolled as a control in a pregnancy study. The CDR3 is CSVVILAGYNEQFF. CDR3 bases: TGCAGCGTTGTTATACTAGCGGGCTACAATGAGCAGTTCTTC.